The next 4 T cell receptor beta chains were all read from a single sample in a study of tumor-infiltrating lymphocytes in primary liver carcinoma. Each 20-30 mg portion of unsorted bulk tissue served as the source for co-extraction of RNA and DNA. From approximately 500 ng total RNA, TCR beta cDNA was generated with a primer in the constant region. Construction of TCR beta libraries relied on three successive nested multiplex PCR rounds employing slightly modified ARM-PCR. Forward primers for TRBV1-TRBV30 and a C-beta reverse primer served the first two PCR rounds, at roughly 10 cycles each. TCRdb called the multiplex PCR reads again in MiXCR, with one record for every CDR3 protein. The sample carries roughly 49,000 distinct CDR3 sequences, 60% to 85% recorded once. The specimen sequenced was liver tumor tissue from sampling region 5. Regarding subset: tumor region T5, tumor centre. Source of these receptors: a man aged 35-49 years with primary liver carcinoma and hepatitis B virus infection.

The table lists this clonotype with a few counts. A much more abundant neighbour one base away suggests this may be a read error. This chain's CDR3 is CASSLRGGGTQYF. DNA of the CDR3: TGTGCCAGCAGTTTACGGGGTGGAGGGACCCAGTACTTC. The gene calls are TRBV12-3 or TRBV12-4 and TRBJ2-5, with D perhaps matching TRBD2 (5 bases). The CDR3 has 13 residues. V lost 2 bases and J lost 7, with 11 bases in between.

This clonotype came up many times. The chain couples TRBV10-3 to TRBJ1-1; D not certain. V lost 9 bases and J 3 bases, leaving 20 bases between the germline ends. This CDR3 region has 15 residues. Per germline, CDR1 ENHRY and CDR2 SYGVKD. This CDR3 reads CAITSGPGADTEAFF. Here the CDR3 DNA reads TGTGCCATTACCTCCGGCCCCGGCGCAGACACTGAAGCTTTCTTT.

A remark on this clonotype: A read error may produce the germline difference seen at one junction end. This chain joins TRBV6-1 and TRBJ1-4; D is perhaps TRBD1 (5 bases). CDR3 length: 18 residues. Per the germline V gene, CDR1 is MNHNS and CDR2 is SASEGT. In DNA, the CDR3 is TGTGCCAGCAGTGAAAGAGGAACAGGCATTGCAACTAATGAAAGACTGTTTTTT. Translation gives CASSERGTGIATNERLFF.

To note about this clonotype: This CDR3 is missing its conserved last phenylalanine or tryptophan, likely due to a read error. The chain is built from TRBV10-3 and TRBJ2-5, with 9 bases matching TRBD1. The CDR3 sequence is 14 residues long. Looked up from germline, CDR1 is ENHRY and CDR2 is SYGVKD. CDR3 amino acids: CAIKGQGPQGTQYL. The DNA for the CDR3 is TGTGCCATCAAGGGACAGGGACCCCAAGGGACCCAGTACCTC.